This T cell receptor (beta chain) was captured by sequencing in a study of T-cell memory formation after mild COVID-19. In the study overall: TCR clusters showed largely donor specificity.

Using constant-segment primers, 5'RACE produced TCR alpha and TCR beta cDNA libraries carrying sample barcodes and UMIs. TCRdb reanalysed the 5' RACE reads using MiXCR and keeps one entry per CDR3 protein. This table holds under 300,000 distinct CDR3 sequences, 18% found once. The CDR3 has 16 residues. Germline CDR1 MNHEY, CDR2 SMNVEV (reference sequence). Germline trimming cut 6 bases from V and 9 bases from J; bases unmatched to any gene: 14. This clonotype was seen at least ten times. This clonotype originated in a man aged 18 to 30 who had mild COVID-19 (a few samples of this study predate the infection). Cell type and time point are not known. Sequenced sample: PBMCs or a T cell subset sorted from them (not recorded which). The V gene is TRBV27, the J gene TRBJ2-1; 10 nucleotides align to TRBD2. DNA of the CDR3: TGTGCCAGCAGACGACGACCTAGCGGGGGATCGTTTGAGCAGTTCTTC. It translates to CASRRRPSGGSFEQFF.